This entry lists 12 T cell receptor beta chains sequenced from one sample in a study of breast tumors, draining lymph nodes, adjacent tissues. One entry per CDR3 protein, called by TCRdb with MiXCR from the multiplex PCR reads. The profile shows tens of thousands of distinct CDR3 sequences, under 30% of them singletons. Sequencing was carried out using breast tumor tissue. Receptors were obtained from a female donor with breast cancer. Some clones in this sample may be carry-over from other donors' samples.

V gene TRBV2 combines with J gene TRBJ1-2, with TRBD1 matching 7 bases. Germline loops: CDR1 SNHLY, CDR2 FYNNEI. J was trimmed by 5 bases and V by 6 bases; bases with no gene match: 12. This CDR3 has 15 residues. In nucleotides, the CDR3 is TGTGCCAGCAGGGGAAACCGGGACAGCCTTTATGGCTACACCTTC. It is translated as CASRGNRDSLYGYTF.

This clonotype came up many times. The DNA for the CDR3 is TGCAGTGCTAGAGATGGGCAGCTCGGCTCCTACGAGCAGTACTTC. It specifies CSARDGQLGSYEQYF. The chain couples TRBV20-1 to TRBJ2-7; D is undetermined. Looked up from germline, CDR1 is DFQATT and CDR2 is SNEGSKA (reference sequence). The V end lost 0 bases, the J end lost 0 bases, and 12 bases lay between the germline ends. The CDR3 runs to 15 residues.

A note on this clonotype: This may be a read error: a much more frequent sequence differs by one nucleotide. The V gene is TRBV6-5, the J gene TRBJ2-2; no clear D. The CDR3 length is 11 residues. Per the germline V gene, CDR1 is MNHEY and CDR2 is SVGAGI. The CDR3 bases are TGTGGCAGCCAGTCCCTCGGGGAGCTGTTTTTT. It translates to CGSQSLGELFF.

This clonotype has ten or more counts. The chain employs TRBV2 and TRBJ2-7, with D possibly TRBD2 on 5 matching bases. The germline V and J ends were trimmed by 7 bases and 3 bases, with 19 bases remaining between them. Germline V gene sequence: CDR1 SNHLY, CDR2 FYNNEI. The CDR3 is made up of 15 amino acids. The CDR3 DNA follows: TGTGCCAGCAAACCATTAAGCGGACCGGGCTACGAGCAGTACTTC. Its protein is CASKPLSGPGYEQYF.

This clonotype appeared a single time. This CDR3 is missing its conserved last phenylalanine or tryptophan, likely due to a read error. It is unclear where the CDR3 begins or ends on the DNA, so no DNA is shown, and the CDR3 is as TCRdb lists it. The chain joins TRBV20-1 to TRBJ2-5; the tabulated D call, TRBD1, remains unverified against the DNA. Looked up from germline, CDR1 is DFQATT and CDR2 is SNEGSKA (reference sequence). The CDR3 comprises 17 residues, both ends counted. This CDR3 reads CSARAPRGQRNGYTFGS.

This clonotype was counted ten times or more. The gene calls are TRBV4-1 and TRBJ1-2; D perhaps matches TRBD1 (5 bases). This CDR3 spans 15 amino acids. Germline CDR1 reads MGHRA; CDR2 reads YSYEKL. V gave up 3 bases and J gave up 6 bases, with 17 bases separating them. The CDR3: CASSQGWGGLDGYTF. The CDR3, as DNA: TGCGCCAGCAGCCAGGGGTGGGGCGGGCTAGATGGCTACACCTTC.

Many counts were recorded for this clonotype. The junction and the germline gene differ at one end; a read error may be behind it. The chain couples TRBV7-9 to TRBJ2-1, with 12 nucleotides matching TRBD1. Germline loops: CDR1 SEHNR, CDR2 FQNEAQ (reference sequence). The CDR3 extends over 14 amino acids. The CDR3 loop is CASFGTGGYDEQFF. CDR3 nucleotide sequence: TGTGCCAGCTTCGGGACAGGGGGCTACGATGAGCAGTTCTTC.

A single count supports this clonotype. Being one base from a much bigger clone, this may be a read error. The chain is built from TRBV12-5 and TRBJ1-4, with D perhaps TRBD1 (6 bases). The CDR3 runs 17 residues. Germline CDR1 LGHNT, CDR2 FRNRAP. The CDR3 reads CASGSDRTKATNEELFF. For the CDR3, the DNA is TGTGCTAGTGGTTCGGACAGAACAAAGGCAACTAATGAAGAACTGTTTTTT.

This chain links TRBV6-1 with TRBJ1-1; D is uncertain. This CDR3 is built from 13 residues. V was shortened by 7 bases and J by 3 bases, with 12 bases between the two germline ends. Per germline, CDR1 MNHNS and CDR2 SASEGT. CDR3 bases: TGTGCCAGCAATCCAACCATGTACACTGAAGCTTTCTTT. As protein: CASNPTMYTEAFF.

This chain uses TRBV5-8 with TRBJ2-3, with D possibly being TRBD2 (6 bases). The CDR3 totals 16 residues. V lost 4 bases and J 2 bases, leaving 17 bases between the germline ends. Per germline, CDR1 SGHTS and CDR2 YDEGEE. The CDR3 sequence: CASSAGTDTITDTQYF. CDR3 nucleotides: TGTGCCAGCAGCGCTGGGACTGACACCATCACAGATACGCAGTATTTT.

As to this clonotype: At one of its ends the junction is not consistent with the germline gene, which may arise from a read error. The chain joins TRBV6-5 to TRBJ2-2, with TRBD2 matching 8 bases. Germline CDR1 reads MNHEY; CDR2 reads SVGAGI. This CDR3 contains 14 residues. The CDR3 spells CVSRREARTGELFF. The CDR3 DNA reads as TGTGTCAGCCGGCGGGAGGCCCGGACCGGGGAGCTGTTTTTT.

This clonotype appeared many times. CDR3 in amino acids: CASSLNTRGTEGYTF. CDR3 bases: TGCGCCAGCAGCTTAAACACCAGGGGGACAGAGGGCTACACCTTC. The chain employs TRBV5-1 and TRBJ1-2; TRBD1 agrees at 7 bases. The germline gives CDR1 SGHRS, CDR2 YFSETQ. The CDR3 length is 15 residues. Unmatched junction bases numbered 12, after V lost 2 bases and J lost 8 bases.